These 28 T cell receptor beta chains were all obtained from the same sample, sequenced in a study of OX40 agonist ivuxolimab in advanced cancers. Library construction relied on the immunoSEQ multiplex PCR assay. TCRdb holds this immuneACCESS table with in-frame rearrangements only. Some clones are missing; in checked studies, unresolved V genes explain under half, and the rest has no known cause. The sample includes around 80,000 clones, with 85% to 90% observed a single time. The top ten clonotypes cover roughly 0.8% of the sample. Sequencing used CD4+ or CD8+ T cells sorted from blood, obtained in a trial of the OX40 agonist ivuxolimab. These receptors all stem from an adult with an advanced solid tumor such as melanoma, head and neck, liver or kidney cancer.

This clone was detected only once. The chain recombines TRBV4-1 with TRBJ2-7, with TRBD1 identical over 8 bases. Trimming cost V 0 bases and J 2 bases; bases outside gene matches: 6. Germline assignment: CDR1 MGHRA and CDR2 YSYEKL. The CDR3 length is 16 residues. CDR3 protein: CASSQEQRQGPYEQYF. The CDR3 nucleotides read TGCGCCAGCAGCCAAGAACAAAGACAGGGGCCCTACGAGCAGTACTTC.

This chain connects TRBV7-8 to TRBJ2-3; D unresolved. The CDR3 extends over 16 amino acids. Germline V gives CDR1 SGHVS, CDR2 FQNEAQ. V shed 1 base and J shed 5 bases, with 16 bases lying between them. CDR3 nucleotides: TGTGCCAGCAGCTTAGATACGAGCCCGCGAGGAGATACGCAGTATTTT. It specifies CASSLDTSPRGDTQYF.

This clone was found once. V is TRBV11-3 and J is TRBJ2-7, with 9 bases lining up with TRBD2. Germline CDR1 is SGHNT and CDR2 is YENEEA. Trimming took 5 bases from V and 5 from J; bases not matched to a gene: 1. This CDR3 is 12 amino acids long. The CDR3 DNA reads TGTGCCAGCAGCGGCGGGGGGGACGAGCAGTACTTC. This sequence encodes CASSGGGDEQYF.

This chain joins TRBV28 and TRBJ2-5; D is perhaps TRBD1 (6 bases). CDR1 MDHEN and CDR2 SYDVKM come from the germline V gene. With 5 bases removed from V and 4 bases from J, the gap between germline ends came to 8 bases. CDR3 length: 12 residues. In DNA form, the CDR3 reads TGTGCCAGCAGTACCAGGGGAGAGACCCAGTACTTC. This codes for CASSTRGETQYF.

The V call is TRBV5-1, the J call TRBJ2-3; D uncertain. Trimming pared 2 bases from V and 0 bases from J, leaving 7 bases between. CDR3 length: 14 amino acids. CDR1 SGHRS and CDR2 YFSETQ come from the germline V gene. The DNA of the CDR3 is TGCGCCAGCAGCTTTAGGCAGAGCACAGATACGCAGTATTTT. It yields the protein CASSFRQSTDTQYF.

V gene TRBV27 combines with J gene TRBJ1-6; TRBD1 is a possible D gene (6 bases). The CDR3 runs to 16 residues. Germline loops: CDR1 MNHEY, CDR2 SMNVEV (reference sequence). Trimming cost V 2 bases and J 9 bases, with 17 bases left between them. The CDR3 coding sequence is TGTGCCAGCAGTTTAACCCCTCCAGGGGTGGCTTCACCCCTCCACTTT. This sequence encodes CASSLTPPGVASPLHF.

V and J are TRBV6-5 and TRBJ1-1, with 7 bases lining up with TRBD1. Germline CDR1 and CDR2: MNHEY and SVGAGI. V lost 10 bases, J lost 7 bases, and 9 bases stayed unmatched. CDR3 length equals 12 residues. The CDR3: CATNGQDLEAFF. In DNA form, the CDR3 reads TGTGCCACCAACGGACAGGACCTTGAAGCTTTCTTT.

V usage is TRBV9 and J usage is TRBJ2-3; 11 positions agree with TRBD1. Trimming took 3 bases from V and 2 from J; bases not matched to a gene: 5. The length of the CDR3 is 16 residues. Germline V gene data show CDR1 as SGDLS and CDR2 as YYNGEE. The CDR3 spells CASSADRGRNTDTQYF. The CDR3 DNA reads TGTGCCAGCAGCGCGGACAGGGGGCGGAACACAGATACGCAGTATTTT.

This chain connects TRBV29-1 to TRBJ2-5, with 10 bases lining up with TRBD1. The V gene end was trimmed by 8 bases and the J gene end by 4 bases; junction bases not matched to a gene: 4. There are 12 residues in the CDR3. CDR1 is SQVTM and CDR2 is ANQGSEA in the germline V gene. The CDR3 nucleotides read TGCAGCCCCAGGACAGGGGGAGAGACCCAGTACTTC. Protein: CSPRTGGETQYF. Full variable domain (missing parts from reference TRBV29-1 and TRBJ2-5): SAVISQKPSRDICQRGTSLTIQCQVDSQVTMMFWYRQQPGQSLTLIATANQGSEATYESGFVIDKFPISRPNLTFSTLTVSNMSPEDSSIYLCSPRTGGETQYFGPGTRLLVL.

CDR3 bases: TGTGCCATACGGGGTGGAAACACCATATATTTT. The encoded protein is CAIRGGNTIYF. The V call is TRBV19, the J call TRBJ1-3, with no clear D. This CDR3 is 11 amino acids long. V dropped 10 bases and J dropped 3 bases, with 7 bases sitting between them. Germline V gives CDR1 LNHDA, CDR2 SQIVND (reference sequence). Together with reference TRBV19 and TRBJ1-3, the CDR3 gives the full variable domain: DGGITQSPKYLFRKEGQNVTLSCEQNLNHDAMYWYRQDPGQGLRLIYYSQIVNDFQKGDIAEGYSVSREKKESFPLTVTSAQKNPTAFYLCAIRGGNTIYFGEGSWLTVV.

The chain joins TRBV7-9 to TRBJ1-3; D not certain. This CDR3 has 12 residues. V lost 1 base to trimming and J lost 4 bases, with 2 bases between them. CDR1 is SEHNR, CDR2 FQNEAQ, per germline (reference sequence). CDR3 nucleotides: TGTGCCAGCAGCTTAGGGGGAAACACCATATATTTT. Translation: CASSLGGNTIYF.

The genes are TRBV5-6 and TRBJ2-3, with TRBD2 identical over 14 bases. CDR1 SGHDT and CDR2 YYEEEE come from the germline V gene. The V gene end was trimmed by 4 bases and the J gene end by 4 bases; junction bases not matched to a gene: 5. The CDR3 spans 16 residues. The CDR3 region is CASSLSTSGRADTQYF. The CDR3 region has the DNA TGTGCCAGCAGCCTATCGACTAGCGGGAGGGCAGATACGCAGTATTTT.

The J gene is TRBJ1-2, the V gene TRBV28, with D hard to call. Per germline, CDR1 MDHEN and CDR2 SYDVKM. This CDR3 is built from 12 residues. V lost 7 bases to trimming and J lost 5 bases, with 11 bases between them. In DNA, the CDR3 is TGTGCCAGCACCGTTGAGGGATATGGCTACACCTTC. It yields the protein CASTVEGYGYTF.

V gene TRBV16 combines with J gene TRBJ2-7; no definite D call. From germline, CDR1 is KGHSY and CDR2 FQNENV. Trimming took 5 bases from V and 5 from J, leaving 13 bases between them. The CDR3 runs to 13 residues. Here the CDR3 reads CASSDLTSNEQYF. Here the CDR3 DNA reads TGTGCCAGCAGCGACCTCACGAGTAACGAGCAGTACTTC. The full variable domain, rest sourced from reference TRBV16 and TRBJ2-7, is GEEVAQTPKHLVRGEGQKAKLYCAPIKGHSYVFWYQQVLKNEFKFLISFQNENVFDETGMPKERFSAKCLPNSPCSLEIQATKLEDSAVYFCASSDLTSNEQYFGPGTRLTVT.

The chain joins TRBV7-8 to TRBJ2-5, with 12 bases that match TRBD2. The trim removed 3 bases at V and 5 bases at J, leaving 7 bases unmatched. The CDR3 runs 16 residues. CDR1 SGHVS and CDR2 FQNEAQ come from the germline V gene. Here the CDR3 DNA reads TGTGCCAGCAGCTTTAGAGAACTAGCGGGAGGCGAGACCCAGTACTTC. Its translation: CASSFRELAGGETQYF.

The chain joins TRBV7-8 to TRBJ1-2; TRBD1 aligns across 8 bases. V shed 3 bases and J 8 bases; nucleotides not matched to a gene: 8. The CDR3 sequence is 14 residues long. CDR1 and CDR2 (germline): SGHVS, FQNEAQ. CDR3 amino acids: CASSFGTGRGGYTF. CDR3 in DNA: TGTGCCAGCAGCTTCGGGACAGGCCGTGGGGGCTACACCTTC.

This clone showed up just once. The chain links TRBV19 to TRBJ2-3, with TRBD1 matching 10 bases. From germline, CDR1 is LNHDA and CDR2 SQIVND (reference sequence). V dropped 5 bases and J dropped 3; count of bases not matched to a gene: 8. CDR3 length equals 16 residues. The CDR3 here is CASSVPGQGKTDTQYF. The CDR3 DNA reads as TGTGCCAGTAGTGTCCCGGGACAGGGGAAGACAGATACGCAGTATTTT.

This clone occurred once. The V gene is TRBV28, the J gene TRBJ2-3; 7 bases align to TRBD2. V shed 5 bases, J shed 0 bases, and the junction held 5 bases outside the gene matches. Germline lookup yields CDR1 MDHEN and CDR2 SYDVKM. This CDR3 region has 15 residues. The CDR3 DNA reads TGTGCCAGCAGTGTCCTTAGCGGGAGCACAGATACGCAGTATTTT. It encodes CASSVLSGSTDTQYF.

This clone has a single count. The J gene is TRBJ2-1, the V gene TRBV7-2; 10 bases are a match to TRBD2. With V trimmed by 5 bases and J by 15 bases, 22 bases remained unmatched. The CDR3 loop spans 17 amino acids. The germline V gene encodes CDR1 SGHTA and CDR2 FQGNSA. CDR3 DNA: TGTGCCAGCAGCCCCTTATCGTCGGTAGCGGGAGGCCCCGAGGGGTTCTTC. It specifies CASSPLSSVAGGPEGFF. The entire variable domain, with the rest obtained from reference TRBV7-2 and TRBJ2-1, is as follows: GAGVSQSPSNKVTEKGKDVELRCDPISGHTALYWYRQSLGQGLEFLIYFQGNSAPDKSGLPSDRFSAERTGGSVSTLTIQRTQQEDSAVYLCASSPLSSVAGGPEGFFGPGTRLTVL.

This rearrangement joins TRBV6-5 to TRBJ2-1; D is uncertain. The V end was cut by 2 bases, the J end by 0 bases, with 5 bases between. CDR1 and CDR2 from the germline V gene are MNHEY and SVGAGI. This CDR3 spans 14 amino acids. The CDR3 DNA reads TGTGCCAGCAGTTACGGGCTCTCCTACAATGAGCAGTTCTTC. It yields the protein CASSYGLSYNEQFF.

For the CDR3, the DNA is TGTGCCAGCAGAGCCGGGAGCCTTAATAGCAATCAGCCCCAGCATTTT. Protein: CASRAGSLNSNQPQHF. This chain joins TRBV27 and TRBJ1-5; D unresolved. CDR1 is MNHEY, CDR2 SMNVEV, per germline (reference sequence). The length of the CDR3 is 16 residues. With 6 bases removed from V and 0 bases from J, the gap between germline ends came to 15 bases.

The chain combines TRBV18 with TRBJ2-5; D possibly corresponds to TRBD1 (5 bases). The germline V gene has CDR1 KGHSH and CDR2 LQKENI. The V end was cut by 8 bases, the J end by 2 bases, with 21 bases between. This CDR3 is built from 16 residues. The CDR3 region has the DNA TGTGCCAGCGCAGACAGACAAGTCGGTAAACAAGAGACCCAGTACTTC. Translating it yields CASADRQVGKQETQYF.

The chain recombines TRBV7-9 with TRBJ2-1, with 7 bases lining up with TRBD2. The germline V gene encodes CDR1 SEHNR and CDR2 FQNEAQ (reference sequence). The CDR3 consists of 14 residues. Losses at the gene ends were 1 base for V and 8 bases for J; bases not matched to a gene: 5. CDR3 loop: CASSLGATSYEQFF. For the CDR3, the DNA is TGTGCCAGCAGCTTAGGGGCGACTAGCTATGAGCAGTTCTTC.

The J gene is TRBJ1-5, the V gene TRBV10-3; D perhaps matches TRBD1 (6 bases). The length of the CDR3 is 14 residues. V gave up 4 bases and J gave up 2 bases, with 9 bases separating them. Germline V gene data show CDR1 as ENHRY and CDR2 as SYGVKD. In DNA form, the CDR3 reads TGTGCCATCAGTGCACAGGGTGGCAATCAGCCCCAGCATTTT. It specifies CAISAQGGNQPQHF.

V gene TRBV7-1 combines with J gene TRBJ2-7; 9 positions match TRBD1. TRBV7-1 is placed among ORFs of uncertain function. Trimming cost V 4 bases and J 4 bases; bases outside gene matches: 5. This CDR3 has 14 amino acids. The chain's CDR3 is CASSFPGQGYEQYF. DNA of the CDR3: TGTGCCAGCAGCTTTCCGGGACAGGGTTACGAGCAGTACTTC.

In nucleotides, the CDR3 is TGCGCCAGCAGCCAAGATCGCGGGACAGAGTATGGCTACACCTTC. Protein sequence: CASSQDRGTEYGYTF. This sequence joins TRBV4-3 and TRBJ1-2, with TRBD1 identical over 7 bases. This CDR3 is built from 15 residues. Germline V CDR1 and CDR2: LGHNA, YSLEER. The V segment lost 0 bases and the J segment 5 bases; nucleotides outside the gene matches: 6.

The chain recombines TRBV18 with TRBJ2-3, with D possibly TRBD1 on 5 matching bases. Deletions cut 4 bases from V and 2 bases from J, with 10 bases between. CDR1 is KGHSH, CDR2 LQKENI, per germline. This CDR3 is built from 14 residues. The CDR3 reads CASSRTTNTDTQYF. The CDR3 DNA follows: TGTGCCAGCTCACGGACAACCAACACAGATACGCAGTATTTT.

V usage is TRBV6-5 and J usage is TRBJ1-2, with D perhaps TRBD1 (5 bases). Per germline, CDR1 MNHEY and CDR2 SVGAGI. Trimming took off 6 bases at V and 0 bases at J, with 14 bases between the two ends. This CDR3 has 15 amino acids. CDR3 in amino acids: CASRTGPTANYGYTF. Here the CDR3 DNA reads TGTGCCAGCAGAACGGGGCCGACGGCTAACTATGGCTACACCTTC.